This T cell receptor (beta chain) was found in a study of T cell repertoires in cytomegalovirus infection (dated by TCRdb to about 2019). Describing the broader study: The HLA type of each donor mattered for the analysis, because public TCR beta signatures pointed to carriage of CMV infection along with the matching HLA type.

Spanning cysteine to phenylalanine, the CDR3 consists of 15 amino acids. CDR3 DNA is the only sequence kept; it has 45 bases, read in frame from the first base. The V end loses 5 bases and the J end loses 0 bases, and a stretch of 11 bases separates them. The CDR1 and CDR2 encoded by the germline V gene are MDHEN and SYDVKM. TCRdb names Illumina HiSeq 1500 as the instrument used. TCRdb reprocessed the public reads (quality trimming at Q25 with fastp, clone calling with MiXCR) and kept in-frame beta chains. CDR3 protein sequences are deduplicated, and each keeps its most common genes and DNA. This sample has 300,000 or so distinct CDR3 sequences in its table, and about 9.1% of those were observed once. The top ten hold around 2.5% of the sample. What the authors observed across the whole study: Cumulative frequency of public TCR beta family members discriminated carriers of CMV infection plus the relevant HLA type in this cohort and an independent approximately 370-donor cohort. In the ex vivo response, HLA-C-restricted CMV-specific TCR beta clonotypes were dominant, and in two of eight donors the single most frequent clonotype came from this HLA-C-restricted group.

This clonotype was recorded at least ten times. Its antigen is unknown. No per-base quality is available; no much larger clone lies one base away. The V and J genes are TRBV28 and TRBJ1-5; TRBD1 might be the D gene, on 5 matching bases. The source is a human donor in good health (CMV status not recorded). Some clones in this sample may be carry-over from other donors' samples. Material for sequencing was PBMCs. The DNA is TGTGCCAGCAGTCGCCCAGGGTATAGCAATCAGCCCCAGCATTTT. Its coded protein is CASSRPGYSNQPQHF.